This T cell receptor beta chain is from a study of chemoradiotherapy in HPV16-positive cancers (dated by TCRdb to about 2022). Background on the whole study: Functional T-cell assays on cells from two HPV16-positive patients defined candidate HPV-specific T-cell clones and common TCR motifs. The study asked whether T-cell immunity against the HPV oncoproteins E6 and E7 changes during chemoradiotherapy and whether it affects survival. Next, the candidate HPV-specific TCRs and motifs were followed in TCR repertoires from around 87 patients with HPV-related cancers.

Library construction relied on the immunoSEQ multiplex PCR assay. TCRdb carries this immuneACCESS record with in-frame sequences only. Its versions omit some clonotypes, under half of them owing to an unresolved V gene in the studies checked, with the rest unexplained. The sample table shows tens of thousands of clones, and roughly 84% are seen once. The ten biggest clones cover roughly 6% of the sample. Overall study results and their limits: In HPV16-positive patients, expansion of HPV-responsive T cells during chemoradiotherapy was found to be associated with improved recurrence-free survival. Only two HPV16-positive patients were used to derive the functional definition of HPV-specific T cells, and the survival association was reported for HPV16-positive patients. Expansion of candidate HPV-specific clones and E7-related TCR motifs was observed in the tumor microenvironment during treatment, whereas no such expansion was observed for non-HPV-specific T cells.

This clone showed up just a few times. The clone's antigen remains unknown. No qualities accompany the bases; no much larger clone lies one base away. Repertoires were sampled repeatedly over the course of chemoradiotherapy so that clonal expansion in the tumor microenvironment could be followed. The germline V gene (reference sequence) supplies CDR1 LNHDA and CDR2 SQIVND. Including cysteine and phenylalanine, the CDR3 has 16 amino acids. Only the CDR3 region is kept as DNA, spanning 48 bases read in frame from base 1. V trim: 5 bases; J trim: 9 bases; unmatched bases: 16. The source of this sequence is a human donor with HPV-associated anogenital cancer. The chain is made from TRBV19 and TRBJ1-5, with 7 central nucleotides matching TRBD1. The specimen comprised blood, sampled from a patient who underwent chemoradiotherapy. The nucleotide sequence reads TGTGCCAGTAGTCCTCCGACAGGGTCAACGGAGCGGCCCCAGCATTTT. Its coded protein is CASSPPTGSTERPQHF.